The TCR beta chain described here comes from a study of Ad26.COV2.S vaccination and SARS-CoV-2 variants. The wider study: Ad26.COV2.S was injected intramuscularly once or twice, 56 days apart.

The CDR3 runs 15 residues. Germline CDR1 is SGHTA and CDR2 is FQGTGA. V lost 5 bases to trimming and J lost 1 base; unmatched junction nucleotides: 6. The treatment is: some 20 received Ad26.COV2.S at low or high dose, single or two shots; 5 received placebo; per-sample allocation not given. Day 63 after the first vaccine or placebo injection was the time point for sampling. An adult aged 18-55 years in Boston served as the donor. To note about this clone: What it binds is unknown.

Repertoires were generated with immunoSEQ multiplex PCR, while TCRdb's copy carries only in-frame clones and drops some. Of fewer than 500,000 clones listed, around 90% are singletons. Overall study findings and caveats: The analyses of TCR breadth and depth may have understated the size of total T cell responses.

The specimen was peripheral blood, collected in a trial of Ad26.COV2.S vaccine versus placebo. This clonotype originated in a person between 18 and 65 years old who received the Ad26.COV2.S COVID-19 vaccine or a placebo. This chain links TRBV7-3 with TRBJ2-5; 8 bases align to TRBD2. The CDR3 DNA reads TGTGCCAGCAGCCCTCTAGCGGGCCTCCAAGAGACCCAGTACTTC. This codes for CASSPLAGLQETQYF.